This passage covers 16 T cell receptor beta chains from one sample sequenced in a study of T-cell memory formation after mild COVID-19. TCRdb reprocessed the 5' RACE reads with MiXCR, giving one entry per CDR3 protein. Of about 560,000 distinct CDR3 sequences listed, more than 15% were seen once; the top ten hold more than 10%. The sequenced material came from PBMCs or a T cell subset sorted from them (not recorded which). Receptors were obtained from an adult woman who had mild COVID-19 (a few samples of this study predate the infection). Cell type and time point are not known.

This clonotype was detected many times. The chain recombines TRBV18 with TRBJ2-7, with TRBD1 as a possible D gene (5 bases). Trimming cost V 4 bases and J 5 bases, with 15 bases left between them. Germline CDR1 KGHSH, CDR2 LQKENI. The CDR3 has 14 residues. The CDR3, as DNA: TGTGCCAGCTCACTTACAGGTCTCGTGGACGAGCAGTACTTC. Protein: CASSLTGLVDEQYF.

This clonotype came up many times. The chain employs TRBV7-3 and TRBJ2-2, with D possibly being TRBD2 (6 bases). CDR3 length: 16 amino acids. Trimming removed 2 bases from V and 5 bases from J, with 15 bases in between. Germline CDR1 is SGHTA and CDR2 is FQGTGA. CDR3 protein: CASSLWQGGGTGELFF. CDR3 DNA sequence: TGTGCCAGCAGCTTATGGCAGGGAGGTGGTACCGGGGAGCTGTTTTTT.

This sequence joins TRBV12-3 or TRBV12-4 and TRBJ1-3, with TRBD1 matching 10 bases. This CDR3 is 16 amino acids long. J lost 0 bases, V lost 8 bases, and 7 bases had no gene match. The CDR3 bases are TGTGCCAGCGCGCGGACAGGGGGTTCCTCTGGAAACACCATATATTTT. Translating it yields CASARTGGSSGNTIYF.

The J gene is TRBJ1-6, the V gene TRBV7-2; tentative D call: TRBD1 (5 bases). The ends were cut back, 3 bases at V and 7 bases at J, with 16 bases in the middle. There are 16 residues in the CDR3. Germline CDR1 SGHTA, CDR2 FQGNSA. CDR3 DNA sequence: TGTGCCAGCAGCTTCGGGGGAGGGATCGCCAATTCACCCCTCCACTTT. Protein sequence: CASSFGGGIANSPLHF.

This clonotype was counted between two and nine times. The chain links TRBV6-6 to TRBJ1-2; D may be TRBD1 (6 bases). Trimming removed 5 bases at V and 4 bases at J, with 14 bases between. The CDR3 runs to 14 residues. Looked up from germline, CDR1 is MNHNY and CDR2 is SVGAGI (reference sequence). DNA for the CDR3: TGTGCCAGCAGTCAAGAGACAGGAGGCTATGGCTACACCTTC. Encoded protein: CASSQETGGYGYTF.

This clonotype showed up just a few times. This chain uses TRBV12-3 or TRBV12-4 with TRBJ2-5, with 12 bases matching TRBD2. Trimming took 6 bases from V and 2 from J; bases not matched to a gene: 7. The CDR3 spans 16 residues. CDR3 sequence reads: CASSTGLAGRQETQYF. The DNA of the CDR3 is TGTGCCAGCAGCACCGGACTAGCGGGAAGACAAGAGACCCAGTACTTC.

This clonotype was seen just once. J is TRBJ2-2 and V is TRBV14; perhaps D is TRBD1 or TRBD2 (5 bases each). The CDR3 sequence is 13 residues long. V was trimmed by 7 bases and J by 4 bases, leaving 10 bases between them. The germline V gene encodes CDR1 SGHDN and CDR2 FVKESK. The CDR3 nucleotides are TGTGCCAGCACCCAGGGAGTCACCGGGGAGCTGTTTTTT. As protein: CASTQGVTGELFF.

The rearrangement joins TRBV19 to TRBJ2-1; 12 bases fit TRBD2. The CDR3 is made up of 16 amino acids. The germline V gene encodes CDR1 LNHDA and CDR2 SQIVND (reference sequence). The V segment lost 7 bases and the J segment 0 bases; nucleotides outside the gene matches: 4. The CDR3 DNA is TGTGCCAGTACCCTGACTAGCGGGAGCTCCTACAATGAGCAGTTCTTC. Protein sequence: CASTLTSGSSYNEQFF.

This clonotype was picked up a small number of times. CDR3 region: CSVAGNPPYNEQFF. CDR3 DNA sequence: TGCAGCGTTGCGGGCAACCCACCATACAATGAGCAGTTCTTC. V usage is TRBV29-1 and J usage is TRBJ2-1; D not resolved. Germline CDR1 is SQVTM and CDR2 is ANQGSEA. Trimming removed 4 bases from V and 4 bases from J, with 14 bases in between. This CDR3 comprises 14 residues.

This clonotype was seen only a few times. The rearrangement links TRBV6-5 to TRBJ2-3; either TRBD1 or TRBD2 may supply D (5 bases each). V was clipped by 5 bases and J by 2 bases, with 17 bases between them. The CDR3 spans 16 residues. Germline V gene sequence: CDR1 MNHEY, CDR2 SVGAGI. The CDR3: CASSMTGTKYTDTQYF. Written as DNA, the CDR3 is TGTGCCAGCAGTATGACCGGGACCAAATACACAGATACGCAGTATTTT.

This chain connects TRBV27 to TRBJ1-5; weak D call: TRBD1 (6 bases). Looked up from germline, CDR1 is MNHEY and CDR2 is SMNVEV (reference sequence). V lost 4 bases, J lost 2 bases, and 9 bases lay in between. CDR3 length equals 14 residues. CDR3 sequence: CASSWTAGNQPQHF. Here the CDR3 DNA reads TGTGCCAGCAGTTGGACAGCAGGCAATCAGCCCCAGCATTTT.

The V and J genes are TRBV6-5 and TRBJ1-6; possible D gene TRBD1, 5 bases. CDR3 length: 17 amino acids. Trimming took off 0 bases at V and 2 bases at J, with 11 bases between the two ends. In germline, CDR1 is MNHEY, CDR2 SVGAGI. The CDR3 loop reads CASSYSTASTYNSPLHF. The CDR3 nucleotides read TGTGCCAGCAGTTACTCGACAGCCTCAACCTATAATTCACCCCTCCACTTT.

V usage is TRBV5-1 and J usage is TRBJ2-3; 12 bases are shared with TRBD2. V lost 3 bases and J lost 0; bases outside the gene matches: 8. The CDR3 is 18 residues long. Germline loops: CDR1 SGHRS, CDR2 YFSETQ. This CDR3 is CASSYGLAGQTSTDTQYF. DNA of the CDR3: TGCGCCAGCAGCTACGGACTAGCGGGGCAGACTAGCACAGATACGCAGTATTTT.

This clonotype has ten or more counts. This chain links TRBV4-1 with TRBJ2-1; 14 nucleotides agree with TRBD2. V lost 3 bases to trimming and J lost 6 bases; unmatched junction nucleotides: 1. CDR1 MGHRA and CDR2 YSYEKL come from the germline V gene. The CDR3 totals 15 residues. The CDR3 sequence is CASSQGLAGANEQFF. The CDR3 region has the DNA TGCGCCAGCAGCCAGGGACTAGCGGGAGCCAATGAGCAGTTCTTC.

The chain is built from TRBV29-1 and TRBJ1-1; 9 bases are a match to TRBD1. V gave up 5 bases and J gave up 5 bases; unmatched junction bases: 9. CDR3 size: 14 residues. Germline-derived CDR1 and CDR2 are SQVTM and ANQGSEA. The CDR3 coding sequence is TGCAGCGTTATCAACAGGGGGCGCAAGACTGAAGCTTTCTTT. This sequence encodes CSVINRGRKTEAFF.

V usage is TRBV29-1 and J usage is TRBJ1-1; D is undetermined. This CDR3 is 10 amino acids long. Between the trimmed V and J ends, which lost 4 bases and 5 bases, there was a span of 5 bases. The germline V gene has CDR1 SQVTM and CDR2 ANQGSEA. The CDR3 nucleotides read TGCAGCGTTGCTGGAACTGAAGCTTTCTTT. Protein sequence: CSVAGTEAFF. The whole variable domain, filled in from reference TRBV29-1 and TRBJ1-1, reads SAVISQKPSRDICQRGTSLTIQCQVDSQVTMMFWYRQQPGQSLTLIATANQGSEATYESGFVIDKFPISRPNLTFSTLTVSNMSPEDSSIYLCSVAGTEAFFGQGTRLTVV.